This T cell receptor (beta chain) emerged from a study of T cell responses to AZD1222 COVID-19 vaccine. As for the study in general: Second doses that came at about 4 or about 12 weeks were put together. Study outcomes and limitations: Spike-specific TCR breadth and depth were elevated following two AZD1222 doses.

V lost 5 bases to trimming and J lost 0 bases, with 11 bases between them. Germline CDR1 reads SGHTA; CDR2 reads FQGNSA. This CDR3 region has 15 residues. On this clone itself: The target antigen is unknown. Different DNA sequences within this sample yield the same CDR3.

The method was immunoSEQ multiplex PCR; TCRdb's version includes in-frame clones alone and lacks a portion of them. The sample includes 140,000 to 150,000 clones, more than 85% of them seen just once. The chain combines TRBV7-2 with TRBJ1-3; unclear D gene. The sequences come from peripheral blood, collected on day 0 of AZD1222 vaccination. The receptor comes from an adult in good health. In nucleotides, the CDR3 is TGTGCCAGCAGCCTATCGTGGAGCTCTGGAAACACCATATATTTT. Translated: CASSLSWSSGNTIYF.